These 21 T cell receptor beta chains were all obtained from the same sample, sequenced in a study of T cells expressing NK-cell markers. TCRdb processed the 5' RACE reads again and assigns one entry to each CDR3 protein, with no DNA. Here the sample table reports 500,000 to 700,000 distinct CDR3 sequences. The sample consisted of blood T cells: a sorted CD56 or NKG2C T cell subset, CD4+ or CD8+ T cells, or bulk PBMC T cells (not recorded which). The receptor set was obtained from a man between 18 and 35 years old in good health.

The chain employs TRBV13 and TRBJ2-2; TCRdb names TRBD1, which stays unverified in the absence of DNA. This CDR3 contains 19 residues. Germline CDR1 reads PRHDT; CDR2 reads FYEKMQ (reference sequence). The CDR3: CASSLGLWTGGINTGELFF.

The CDR3 here is CASSPGGQAYNEQFF. The chain employs TRBV18 and TRBJ2-1; TCRdb outputs TRBD1, but without DNA this stays unchecked. The CDR3 is 15 residues long. Germline lookup yields CDR1 KGHSH and CDR2 LQKENI.

The rearrangement joins TRBV5-1 to TRBJ2-3; the TCRdb call, TRBD2, lacks DNA for checking. CDR3 size: 16 residues. The germline V gene encodes CDR1 SGHRS and CDR2 YFSETQ. The CDR3 protein is CASSYEAGGITDTQYF.

The rearrangement uses TRBV5-8 and TRBJ2-5; with no DNA, the TCRdb D assignment of TRBD1 cannot be verified. Germline V CDR1 and CDR2: SGHTS, YDEGEE. The CDR3 has 16 residues. The chain's CDR3 is CASSFGPAGGQETQYF.

The chain has TRBV19 and TRBJ1-1. The CDR3 extends over 13 amino acids. Germline V gives CDR1 LNHDA, CDR2 SQIVND (reference sequence). The CDR3 is CASSFSLSTEAFF. Full variable domain (remainder filled in from reference TRBV19 and TRBJ1-1): DGGITQSPKYLFRKEGQNVTLSCEQNLNHDAMYWYRQDPGQGLRLIYYSQIVNDFQKGDIAEGYSVSREKKESFPLTVTSAQKNPTAFYLCASSFSLSTEAFFGQGTRLTVV.

The chain recombines TRBV5-1 with TRBJ1-4; the TCRdb D gene call, TRBD1, has no DNA to confirm it. CDR1 and CDR2 from the germline V gene are SGHRS and YFSETQ. The CDR3 has 15 amino acids. The CDR3 sequence is CASSLSLGAGEKLFF.

The chain couples TRBV19 to TRBJ2-6; TCRdb names TRBD1, which stays unverified in the absence of DNA. The CDR3 contains 17 residues. The V gene's germline CDR1 is LNHDA and CDR2 SQIVND (reference sequence). This chain's CDR3 is CASSTGRGVSGANVLTF.

The gene calls are TRBV7-9 and TRBJ2-5; the TCRdb D gene call, TRBD1, has no DNA to confirm it. The CDR3 is 15 amino acids. Germline V gene data show CDR1 as SEHNR and CDR2 as FQNEAQ (reference sequence). The CDR3 here is CASSSRTGRTETQYF.

The genes are TRBV4-2 and TRBJ2-1; TCRdb picks TRBD2, but there is no DNA to check that call. The germline gives CDR1 LGHNA, CDR2 YNFKEQ. This CDR3 contains 18 residues. The CDR3 spells CASSQVRDSGGSYNEQFF.

The rearrangement links TRBV14 to TRBJ2-3; lacking DNA, the TRBD2 call made by TCRdb goes unchecked. The CDR3 consists of 16 residues. The germline gives CDR1 SGHDN, CDR2 FVKESK. The CDR3 sequence is CASSQLFSGSTDTQYF.

The gene calls are TRBV5-5 and TRBJ2-7. The length of the CDR3 is 14 residues. The germline CDR1 and CDR2 sequences are SGHKS and YYEKEE (reference sequence). CDR3 in amino acids: CASSLVGVSREQYF.

The CDR3 sequence is CASGLRVGSRNLLNTEAFF. This rearrangement joins TRBV12-5 to TRBJ1-1. This CDR3 is 19 amino acids long. In germline, CDR1 is LGHNT, CDR2 FRNRAP.

The genes are TRBV12-3 or TRBV12-4 and TRBJ2-1; the D call of TRBD1 rests on TCRdb alone, since no DNA is present to check it. This CDR3 is 20 amino acids long. CDR3: CASTSSGTWGFSRGNNEQFF.

The CDR3 sequence is CASSQTGNQPQHF. V gene TRBV6-6 combines with J gene TRBJ1-5; as DNA is missing, the TRBD1 call by TCRdb cannot be tested. The CDR3 is 13 residues long. Germline V CDR1 and CDR2: MNHNY, SVGAGI (reference sequence).

The chain carries TRBV7-3 and TRBJ2-1; TCRdb reports TRBD2, a call that lacks DNA to check it against. The CDR3 extends over 12 amino acids. Germline V gene sequence: CDR1 SGHTA, CDR2 FQGTGA. Here the CDR3 reads CASSSTSGEQFF.

The rearrangement joins TRBV6-2 or TRBV6-3 to TRBJ2-7; TCRdb gives TRBD2 as the D gene, but with no DNA this cannot be confirmed. The V gene's germline CDR1 is MNHEY and CDR2 SVGEGT. This CDR3 region has 12 residues. This CDR3 is CASEGLAYEQYF.

The rearrangement uses TRBV6-2 or TRBV6-3 and TRBJ2-2; TCRdb proposes TRBD2, but this gene call is untestable without DNA. The CDR3 runs 15 residues. Germline-derived CDR1 and CDR2 are MNHEY and SVGEGT. The CDR3 loop is CASSPRLAGSGELFF.

The V and J genes are TRBV27 and TRBJ2-1; TCRdb's D gene call, TRBD2, goes unchecked for lack of DNA. CDR3 size: 14 residues. Germline CDR1 reads MNHEY; CDR2 reads SMNVEV (reference sequence). Here the CDR3 reads CASSLREGRSEQFF.

The chain uses TRBV6-5 and TRBJ1-5; no DNA is available, so the TRBD1 call from TCRdb remains unchecked. CDR3 length: 14 amino acids. Germline V gives CDR1 MNHEY, CDR2 SVGAGI. This chain's CDR3 is CASSYAQGNQPQHF.

The rearrangement joins TRBV24-1 to TRBJ2-2; TCRdb gives TRBD1 as the D gene, but with no DNA this cannot be confirmed. The germline gives CDR1 KGHDR, CDR2 SFDVKD. The CDR3 loop spans 18 amino acids. The CDR3: CATSGPAPGTLNTGELFF.

The chain employs TRBV9 and TRBJ2-7; no DNA is available, so the TRBD1 call from TCRdb remains unchecked. The germline CDR1 and CDR2 sequences are SGDLS and YYNGEE. The CDR3 loop spans 15 amino acids. This chain's CDR3 is CASSPDRQGLGEQYF.